These 25 T cell receptor beta chains share one sample of origin, sequenced in a study of tissue T cells after allogeneic stem cell transplantation. Time point defined: mouse harvest day 7 after allogeneic transplant. The graft held 10^6 splenic CD5+ T cells and 10^7 T-cell-depleted bone marrow cells. Here immunoSEQ multiplex PCR was the method, and the copy in TCRdb shows in-frame clones only, minus some. There are around 10,000 clones in the sample; around two fifths occur only once, and 1.8% lies in the top ten. Sequenced input: skin. The receptors stem from a female BALB/c mouse given C57BL/6 T cells with graft-versus-host disease after an allogeneic hematopoietic cell transplant.

This clone has a single count. Gene and germline names: mouse. With the read ending 1 residue before the CDR3 end, the germline J gene is used to fill in that end. This rearrangement joins TRBV1 to TRBJ2-3, with TRBD1 matching 8 bases. The CDR3 totals 15 residues. With 7 bases clipped from V and 2 bases from J, the junction kept 8 bases outside the gene matches. Germline V gene lookup returns CDR1 NSQYPW and CDR2 LRSPGD (reference sequence). CDR3 DNA (partial): TGCACCTGCACCCTCAGGGGGCGGGTTGCAGAAACGCTGTAT. Translated, it gives CTCTLRGRVAETLY. The complete CDR3 reads CTCTLRGRVAETLYF.

This clone was detected a few times. Genes and germline are mouse. The CDR3 end falls 1 residue outside the read, so it is completed with the germline J gene. The rearrangement links TRBV3 to TRBJ2-3; tentatively, D is TRBD2 (7 bases). Trimming took 3 bases from V and 0 from J, leaving 10 bases between them. This CDR3 has 15 amino acids. Germline V lookup: CDR1 SNHLY, CDR2 FYNGKV (reference sequence). CDR3 DNA (partial): TGTGCCAGCAGCTTCTGGGGGCGTAGTGCAGAAACGCTGTAT. It yields the protein CASSFWGRSAETLY. The full CDR3 protein is CASSFWGRSAETLYF.

Regarding this clone: Gene names are the mouse ones. The read ends 1 residue shy of where the CDR3 ends; the end is completed using the germline J gene. J is TRBJ2-7 and V is TRBV19, with D perhaps TRBD1 (5 bases). Germline CDR1 FNHDT, CDR2 SITEND (reference sequence). The CDR3 sequence is 12 residues long. The V end lost 1 base, the J end lost 5 bases, and 7 bases lay between the germline ends. The sequenced CDR3 bases are TGTGCCAGCAGTATAAGAGGGGATGAACAGTAC. Its protein is CASSIRGDEQY. The whole CDR3 sequence is CASSIRGDEQYF.

Regarding this clone: Gene names are the mouse ones. Read coverage stops 1 residue before the CDR3 terminus; the germline J gene supplies the remainder. The chain is built from TRBV5 and TRBJ2-5, with D possibly TRBD1 on 6 matching bases. Trimming left V 4 bases short and J 3 bases short, with 8 bases between. From germline, CDR1 is LGHNA and CDR2 YNLKQL (reference sequence). The CDR3 extends over 13 amino acids. CDR3 region: CASSRDIQDTQYF. CDR3 DNA, as far as it was read: TGTGCCAGCAGCCGGGACATTCAAGACACCCAGTAC.

This clone qualifies as medium-sized. Gene names and germline match the mouse. The CDR3 sequence is CASSQGQGNTEVFF. Partial CDR3 DNA: TGTGCCAGCAGCCAAGGACAGGGAAACACAGAAGTCTTC. The chain is built from TRBV2 and TRBJ1-1; 7 nucleotides line up with TRBD1. The CDR3 goes on 1 residue after the read ends, and that part is filled in from the germline J gene. The ends lost 1 base at V and 1 base at J; junction bases unmatched: 0. CDR1 is LGHNA, CDR2 YSYQKL, per germline. This CDR3 comprises 14 residues.

Concerning this clone itself: Germline and genes: mouse. The DNA ends 1 residue before the CDR3 does, and the rest of the CDR3 is filled in from the germline J gene. The chain recombines TRBV26 with TRBJ2-3; 12 nucleotides align to TRBD2. CDR3 length: 15 residues. Germline V gives CDR1 KGHPV, CDR2 FQNQEV (reference sequence). V was pared by 6 bases and J by 2 bases, with 3 bases of the junction left unmatched. Incomplete CDR3 DNA: TGTGCCAGCAGGGGGGACTGGGGGGCTGCAGAAACGCTGTAT. This translates into CASRGDWGAAETLY. The entire CDR3 sequence reads CASRGDWGAAETLYF.

Regarding this clone: The genes and germline here are from mouse. Read coverage stops 1 residue before the CDR3 terminus; the germline J gene supplies the remainder. The chain carries TRBV1 and TRBJ1-5; 10 nucleotides line up with TRBD1. CDR3 length: 14 residues. J was trimmed by 6 bases and V by 3 bases; bases with no gene match: 2. Germline V gives CDR1 NSQYPW, CDR2 LRSPGD (reference sequence). This chain's CDR3 is CTCSARDRGQAPLF. CDR3 DNA, as far as it was read: TGCACCTGCAGTGCCAGGGACAGGGGCCAGGCTCCGCTT.

This clone came up a few times. Mouse germline and gene names are used. CDR3 in amino acids: CASSPRGGNNQAPLF. Partial CDR3 DNA: TGTGCCAGCAGCCCCAGGGGAGGAAACAACCAGGCTCCGCTT. The chain employs TRBV3 and TRBJ1-5, with D possibly matching TRBD1 (6 bases). The read ends 1 residue shy of where the CDR3 ends; the end is completed using the germline J gene. Germline V gives CDR1 SNHLY, CDR2 FYNGKV (reference sequence). CDR3 size: 15 residues. Trimming stripped 5 bases from V and 1 base from J, with 12 bases between.

A word on this clone: Genes and germline are mouse. The read falls 1 residue short of the CDR3 end, and the missing part is taken from the germline J gene. The rearrangement links TRBV23 to TRBJ1-4; the D call of TRBD1 is as the table states it, not checked on the DNA. Germline V lookup: CDR1 KGHTA, CDR2 FQNQQP. The CDR3 is 16 amino acids. CDR3 sequence reads: CSSSRGQGATNERLFF. CDR3 DNA, as far as it was read: TGCTCCAGCAGCCGGGGACAGGGGGCGACCAACGAAAGATTATTT.

This clone has only a few counts. Mouse names are used for the genes. The sequenced fragment ends 1 residue before the CDR3 boundary, so the rest is inferred from the germline J gene. The rearrangement uses TRBV24 and TRBJ1-2; D is possibly TRBD1 (6 bases). Deletions cut 4 bases from V and 0 bases from J, with 15 bases between. The V gene's germline CDR1 is KGHTA and CDR2 FRNEEI. This CDR3 contains 16 residues. Incomplete CDR3 DNA: TGTGCCAGCAGTCCGCTCCCGGGACAAGCAAACTCCGACTACACC. Its protein is CASSPLPGQANSDYT. The full CDR3 protein reads CASSPLPGQANSDYTF.

Worth noting for this clone: The gene names here belong to mouse. The CDR3 end lies 1 residue beyond the end of the read and is filled in from the germline J gene. V is TRBV3 and J is TRBJ2-4; 7 bases fit TRBD2. With V trimmed by 6 bases and J by 0 bases, 6 bases remained unmatched. The CDR3 runs 15 residues. Germline lookup yields CDR1 SNHLY and CDR2 FYNGKV (reference sequence). CDR3 residues: CASRPTGPSQNTLYF. The sequenced CDR3 bases are TGTGCCAGCAGACCGACTGGGCCTAGTCAAAACACCTTGTAC.

As concerns this clone: Germline and genes: mouse. Read sequence stops 1 residue before the CDR3 end, and the germline J gene provides the missing end. This chain joins TRBV26 and TRBJ1-1, with no clear D. V shed 2 bases and J shed 0 bases, with 4 bases lying between them. The CDR3 extends over 13 amino acids. Germline V gives CDR1 KGHPV, CDR2 FQNQEV (reference sequence). CDR3 DNA, as far as it was read: TGTGCCAGCAGTCTGAGATCAAACACAGAAGTCTTC. Protein sequence: CASSLRSNTEVF. The whole CDR3 protein reads CASSLRSNTEVFF. Full variable domain (remainder filled in from reference TRBV26 and TRBJ1-1): NSKVIQTPRYLVKGQGQKAKMRCIPEKGHPVVFWYQQNKNNEFKFLINFQNQEVLQQIDMTEKRFSAECPSNSPCSLEIQSSEAGDSALYLCASSLRSNTEVFFGKGTRLTVV.

With regard to this clone: Gene and germline names: mouse. The CDR3 end falls 1 residue outside the read, so it is completed with the germline J gene. V usage is TRBV20 and J usage is TRBJ1-2; 8 bases map to TRBD1. Per germline, CDR1 GFQATS and CDR2 STVNSAI. The junction had 2 bases not matched to a gene; V was cut back by 5 bases and J by 0 bases. There are 13 residues in the CDR3. The CDR3 sequence is CGADRGANSDYTF. CDR3 bases read: TGTGGTGCTGACAGGGGCGCAAACTCCGACTACACC.

This clone is judged medium-sized. Germline and genes here are mouse. The CDR3 end falls 1 residue outside the read, so it is completed with the germline J gene. The rearrangement joins TRBV16 to TRBJ2-7; 9 bases match TRBD2. The V segment lost 0 bases and the J segment 6 bases; nucleotides outside the gene matches: 3. This CDR3 contains 14 residues. Germline V gene data show CDR1 as SGHSA and CDR2 as FRNQAP. The CDR3 DNA, read in part, is TGTGCAAGCAGCTTAGAAGGCTGGGGGGGTGAACAGTAC. Translation gives CASSLEGWGGEQY. The whole CDR3 sequence is CASSLEGWGGEQYF.

With regard to this clone: Gene names are the mouse ones. The read is 1 residue too short to cover the CDR3 end, so that end is filled in from the germline J gene. The V call is TRBV5, the J call TRBJ2-7, with 7 bases lining up with TRBD1. Germline V CDR1 and CDR2: LGHNA, YNLKQL (reference sequence). With 4 bases clipped from V and 0 bases from J, the junction kept 0 bases outside the gene matches. The CDR3 has 13 amino acids. This CDR3 is CASSRDSSYEQYF. The CDR3 bases that were read are TGTGCCAGCAGCCGGGACAGCTCCTATGAACAGTAC.

Comment on this clone: Each gene name is a mouse one. The read falls 1 residue short of the CDR3 end, and the missing part is taken from the germline J gene. In the same sample, other DNA sequences code for this CDR3. The chain uses TRBV26 and TRBJ1-1; D is uncertain. From germline, CDR1 is KGHPV and CDR2 FQNQEV (reference sequence). Trimming stripped 0 bases from V and 0 bases from J, with 2 bases between. The CDR3 runs 13 residues. The CDR3 bases that were read are TGTGCCAGCAGTCTGTCTCCAAACACAGAAGTCTTC. It yields the protein CASSLSPNTEVF. The full CDR3 protein reads CASSLSPNTEVFF.

By share, this clone counts as medium-sized. The listed genes are named as in mouse. Read coverage stops 1 residue before the CDR3 terminus; the germline J gene supplies the remainder. The chain couples TRBV23 to TRBJ1-2; TRBD1 reflects the table's D call only, with no check against the DNA. From germline, CDR1 is KGHTA and CDR2 FQNQQP. This CDR3 comprises 13 residues. The CDR3 region is CSSSRDSNSDYTF. The covered CDR3 bases are TGCTCCAGCAGTAGGGACAGTAACTCCGACTACACC.

Only one count was recorded for this clone. Germline and genes: mouse. The CDR3 bases that were read are TGTGCCAGCGAGGGACACCTAAACACAGAAGTCTTC. It encodes CASEGHLNTEVF. The whole CDR3 protein reads CASEGHLNTEVFF. This chain uses TRBV26 with TRBJ1-1, with D tentatively TRBD1 (6 bases). The read comes to an end 1 residue before the CDR3 does, leaving the germline J gene to fill in the end. Germline V gene lookup returns CDR1 KGHPV and CDR2 FQNQEV (reference sequence). The ends were cut back, 8 bases at V and 1 base at J, with 11 bases in the middle. This CDR3 is 13 amino acids long.

Comments on this clone: Gene names are mouse gene names. CDR3 DNA, as far as it was read: TGTGCAAGCAGCTTAGACAACACCGGGCAGCTCTAC. It is translated as CASSLDNTGQLY. The full CDR3 reads CASSLDNTGQLYF. The chain is built from TRBV16 and TRBJ2-2; no reliable D call. The read terminates 1 residue ahead of where the CDR3 ends, so the germline J gene completes it. The germline V and J ends were trimmed by 0 bases and 2 bases, with 1 base remaining between them. The CDR3 consists of 13 residues. Germline lookup yields CDR1 SGHSA and CDR2 FRNQAP.

This clone was counted between two and nine times. Genes here carry mouse names. The CDR3 end lies 1 residue beyond the end of the read and is filled in from the germline J gene. The chain employs TRBV16 and TRBJ1-4; D call uncertain. The germline gives CDR1 SGHSA, CDR2 FRNQAP. The CDR3 is made up of 14 amino acids. V lost 1 base and J 4 bases, leaving 7 bases between the germline ends. The covered CDR3 bases are TGTGCAAGCAGCTTAGGGGCCCTCAACGAAAGATTATTT. Protein product: CASSLGALNERLF. Given in full, the CDR3 is CASSLGALNERLFF. The full variable domain, with the rest looked up from reference TRBV16 and TRBJ1-4, is NAGVIQTPRHKVTGKGQEATLWCEPISGHSAVFWYRQTIVQGLEFLTYFRNQAPIDDSGMPKERFSAQMPNQSHSTLKIQSTQPQDSAVYLCASSLGALNERLFFGHGTKLSVL.

This clone has just a few counts. Gene names are mouse gene names. CDR3 residues: CASSRDNNERLFF. The DNA read from the CDR3 is TGTGCCAGCTCTCGGGACAACAACGAAAGATTATTT. The V gene is TRBV12-1, the J gene TRBJ1-4; tentatively, D is TRBD1 (6 bases). The DNA ends 1 residue before the CDR3 does, and the rest of the CDR3 is filled in from the germline J gene. V lost 2 bases and J lost 4, with 7 bases in between. Germline loops: CDR1 SGHSN, CDR2 HYEKVE. This CDR3 has 13 residues.

This clone appeared a few times. Here the gene names and germline are mouse. The read stops 1 residue short of the end of the CDR3; the missing end is completed from the germline J gene. This sequence joins TRBV26 and TRBJ2-7; D remains ambiguous. Looked up from germline, CDR1 is KGHPV and CDR2 is FQNQEV (reference sequence). The CDR3 runs to 14 residues. Trimming cost V 3 bases and J 0 bases, with 9 bases left between them. CDR3 protein: CASSLGTSSYEQYF. CDR3 DNA, as far as it was read: TGTGCCAGCAGTCTCGGCACGAGCTCCTATGAACAGTAC.

By share, this clone counts as medium-sized. Mouse names are used for the genes. The CDR3 goes on 1 residue after the read ends, and that part is filled in from the germline J gene. This rearrangement joins TRBV26 to TRBJ2-7; 10 positions match TRBD1. The CDR3 sequence is 13 residues long. Per the germline V gene, CDR1 is KGHPV and CDR2 is FQNQEV (reference sequence). The V and J ends lost 4 bases and 9 bases, in that order; junction bases with no gene match: 6. The DNA read from the CDR3 is TGTGCCAGCAGTCCATCGGGACAGGGGAGACAGTAC. Amino acid sequence: CASSPSGQGRQY. The complete CDR3 sequence is CASSPSGQGRQYF.

With respect to this clone: Gene names denote mouse genes. The read terminates 1 residue ahead of where the CDR3 ends, so the germline J gene completes it. The gene calls are TRBV26 and TRBJ1-4, with 7 bases aligning to TRBD1. CDR3 length: 16 amino acids. The trim removed 5 bases at V and 0 bases at J, leaving 6 bases unmatched. Germline loops: CDR1 KGHPV, CDR2 FQNQEV (reference sequence). The part of the CDR3 DNA that was read is TGTGCCAGCAGTTCCTCGGGACAGATTTCCAACGAAAGATTATTT. Its protein is CASSSSGQISNERLF. The complete CDR3 sequence is CASSSSGQISNERLFF. Supplemented by reference TRBV26 and TRBJ1-4, the full variable domain reads NSKVIQTPRYLVKGQGQKAKMRCIPEKGHPVVFWYQQNKNNEFKFLINFQNQEVLQQIDMTEKRFSAECPSNSPCSLEIQSSEAGDSALYLCASSSSGQISNERLFFGHGTKLSVL.

This clone was recorded once. Gene labels here are mouse ones. The read finishes 1 residue shy of the CDR3 end, and the germline J gene is used to complete it. This chain joins TRBV26 and TRBJ1-5, with D possibly matching TRBD1 (5 bases). CDR1 and CDR2 (germline): KGHPV, FQNQEV (reference sequence). This CDR3 contains 13 residues. Trimming shortened V by 6 bases and J by 1 base, and 7 bases separated the two germline ends. The covered CDR3 bases are TGTGCCAGCAGCCCAGGGAACAACCAGGCTCCGCTT. Amino acid sequence: CASSPGNNQAPL. The whole CDR3 sequence is CASSPGNNQAPLF.